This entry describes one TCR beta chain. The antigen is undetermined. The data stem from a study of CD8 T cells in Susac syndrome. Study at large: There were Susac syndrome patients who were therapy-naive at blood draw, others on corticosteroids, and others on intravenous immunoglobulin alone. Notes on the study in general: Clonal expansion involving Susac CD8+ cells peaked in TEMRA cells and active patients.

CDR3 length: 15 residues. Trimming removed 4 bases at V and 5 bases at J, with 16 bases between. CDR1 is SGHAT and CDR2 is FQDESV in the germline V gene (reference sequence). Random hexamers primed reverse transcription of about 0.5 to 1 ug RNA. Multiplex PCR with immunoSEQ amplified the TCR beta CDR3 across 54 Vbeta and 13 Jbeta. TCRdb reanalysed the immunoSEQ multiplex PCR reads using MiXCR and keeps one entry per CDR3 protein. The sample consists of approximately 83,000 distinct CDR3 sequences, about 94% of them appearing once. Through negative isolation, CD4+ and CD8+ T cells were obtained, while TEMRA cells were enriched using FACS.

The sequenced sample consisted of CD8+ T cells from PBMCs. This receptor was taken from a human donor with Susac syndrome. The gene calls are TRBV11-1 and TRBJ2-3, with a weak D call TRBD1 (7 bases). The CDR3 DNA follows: TGTGCCAGCAGCTCGTCCCAGGGGGAGGAAGATACGCAGTATTTT. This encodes CASSSSQGEEDTQYF.